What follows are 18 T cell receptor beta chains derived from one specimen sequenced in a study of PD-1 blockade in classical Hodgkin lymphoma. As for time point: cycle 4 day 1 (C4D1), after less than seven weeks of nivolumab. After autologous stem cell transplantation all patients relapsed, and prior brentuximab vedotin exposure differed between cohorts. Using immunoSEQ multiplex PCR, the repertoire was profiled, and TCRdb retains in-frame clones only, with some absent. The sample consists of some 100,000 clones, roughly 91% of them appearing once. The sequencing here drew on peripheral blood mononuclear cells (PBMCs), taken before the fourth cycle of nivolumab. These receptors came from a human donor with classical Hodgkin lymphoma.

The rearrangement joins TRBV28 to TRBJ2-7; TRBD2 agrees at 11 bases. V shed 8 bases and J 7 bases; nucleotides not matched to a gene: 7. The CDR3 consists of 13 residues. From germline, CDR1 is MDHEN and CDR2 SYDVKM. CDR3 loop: CASLLAGVGEQYF. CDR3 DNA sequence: TGTGCCAGCTTACTAGCGGGAGTAGGGGAGCAGTACTTC.

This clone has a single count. The DNA of the CDR3 is TGTGCCAGCAGTCCCCGGGATCCGTACAATGAGCAGTTCTTC. As protein: CASSPRDPYNEQFF. The rearrangement uses TRBV6-4 and TRBJ2-1; TRBD2 might be the D (5 bases). Germline V gene data show CDR1 as MRHNA and CDR2 as SNTAGT. Deletions cut 5 bases from V and 4 bases from J, with 12 bases between. The CDR3 is 14 amino acids.

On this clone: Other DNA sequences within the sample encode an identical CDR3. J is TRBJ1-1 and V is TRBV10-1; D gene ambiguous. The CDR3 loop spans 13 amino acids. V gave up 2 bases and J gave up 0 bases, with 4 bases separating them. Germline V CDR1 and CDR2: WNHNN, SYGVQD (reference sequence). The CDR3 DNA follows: TGCGCCAGCAGTGAGGGGTTGAACACTGAAGCTTTCTTT. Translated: CASSEGLNTEAFF.

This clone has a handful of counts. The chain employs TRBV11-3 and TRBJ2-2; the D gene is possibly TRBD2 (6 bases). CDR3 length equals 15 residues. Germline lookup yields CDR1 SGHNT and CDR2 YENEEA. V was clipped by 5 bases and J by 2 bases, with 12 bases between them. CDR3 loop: CASSQRRGNTGELFF. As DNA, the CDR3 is TGTGCCAGCAGCCAGAGGAGGGGAAACACCGGGGAGCTGTTTTTT.

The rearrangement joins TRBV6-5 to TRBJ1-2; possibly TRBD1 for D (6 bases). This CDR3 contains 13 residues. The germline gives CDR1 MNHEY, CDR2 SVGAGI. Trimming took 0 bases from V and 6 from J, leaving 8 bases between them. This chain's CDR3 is CASSYSGGDGYTF. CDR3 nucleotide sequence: TGTGCCAGCAGTTACTCAGGGGGGGATGGCTACACCTTC.

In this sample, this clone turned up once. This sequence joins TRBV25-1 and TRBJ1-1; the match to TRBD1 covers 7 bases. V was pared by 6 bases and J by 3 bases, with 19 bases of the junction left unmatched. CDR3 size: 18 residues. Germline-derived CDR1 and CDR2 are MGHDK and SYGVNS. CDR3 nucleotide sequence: TGTGCCAGCAGCGGGATTCAAGGGGGCTCCGGTGGGGACACTGAAGCTTTCTTT. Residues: CASSGIQGGSGGDTEAFF. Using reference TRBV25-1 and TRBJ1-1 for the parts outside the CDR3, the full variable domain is EADIYQTPRYLVIGTGKKITLECSQTMGHDKMYWYQQDPGMELHLIHYSYGVNSTEKGDLSSESTVSRIRTEHFPLTLESARPSHTSQYLCASSGIQGGSGGDTEAFFGQGTRLTVV.

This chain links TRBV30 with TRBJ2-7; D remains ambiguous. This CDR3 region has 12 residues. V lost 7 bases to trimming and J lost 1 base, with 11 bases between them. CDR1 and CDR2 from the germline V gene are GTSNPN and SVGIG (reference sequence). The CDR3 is CAYGPSSYEQYF. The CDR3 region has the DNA TGTGCCTACGGTCCTAGTTCCTACGAGCAGTACTTC.

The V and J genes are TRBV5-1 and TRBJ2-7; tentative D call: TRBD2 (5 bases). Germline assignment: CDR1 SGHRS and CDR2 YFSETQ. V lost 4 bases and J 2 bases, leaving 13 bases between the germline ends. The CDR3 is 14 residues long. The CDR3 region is CASSLDYMTYEQYF. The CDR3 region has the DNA TGCGCCAGCAGCCTCGACTACATGACCTACGAGCAGTACTTC.

The chain's CDR3 is CASRELWGSTEAFF. CDR3 bases: TGTGCCAGCAGGGAGTTGTGGGGGAGCACTGAAGCTTTCTTT. This rearrangement joins TRBV6-1 to TRBJ1-1, with D possibly matching TRBD1 (5 bases). Trimming removed 6 bases from V and 4 bases from J, with 15 bases in between. Per the germline V gene, CDR1 is MNHNS and CDR2 is SASEGT. The CDR3 runs 14 residues.

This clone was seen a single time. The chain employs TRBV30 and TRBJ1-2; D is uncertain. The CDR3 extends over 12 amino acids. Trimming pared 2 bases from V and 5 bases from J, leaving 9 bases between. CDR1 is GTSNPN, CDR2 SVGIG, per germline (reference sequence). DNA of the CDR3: TGTGCCTGGAGTAAGACCCCTTATGGCTACACCTTC. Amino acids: CAWSKTPYGYTF.

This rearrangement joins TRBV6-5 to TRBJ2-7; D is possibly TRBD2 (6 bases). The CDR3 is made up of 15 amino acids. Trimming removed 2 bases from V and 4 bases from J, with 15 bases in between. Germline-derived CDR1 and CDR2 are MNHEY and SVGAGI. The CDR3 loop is CASSYGGTDLYEQYF. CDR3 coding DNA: TGTGCCAGCAGTTACGGGGGGACTGATCTATACGAGCAGTACTTC.

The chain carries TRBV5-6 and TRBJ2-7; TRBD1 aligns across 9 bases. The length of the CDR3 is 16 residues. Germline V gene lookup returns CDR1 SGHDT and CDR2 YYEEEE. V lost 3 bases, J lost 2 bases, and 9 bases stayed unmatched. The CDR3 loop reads CASSYDRDRDPYEQYF. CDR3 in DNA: TGTGCCAGCAGCTACGACCGGGACAGGGACCCCTACGAGCAGTACTTC.

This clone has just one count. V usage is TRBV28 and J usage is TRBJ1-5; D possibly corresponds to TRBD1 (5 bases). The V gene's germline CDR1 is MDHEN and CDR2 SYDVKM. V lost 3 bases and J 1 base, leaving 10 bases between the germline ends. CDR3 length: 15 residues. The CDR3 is CASSFDSRSNQPQHF. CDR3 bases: TGTGCCAGCAGTTTTGACAGTCGAAGCAATCAGCCCCAGCATTTT.

CDR3 DNA: TGTGCCAGCAATCCCGGACGGAGGAACACTGAAGCTTTCTTT. It codes for CASNPGRRNTEAFF. V usage is TRBV2 and J usage is TRBJ1-1; D not certain. The germline V and J ends were trimmed by 7 bases and 1 base, with 13 bases remaining between them. Germline loops: CDR1 SNHLY, CDR2 FYNNEI. The CDR3 loop spans 14 amino acids. The full variable domain, in which reference TRBV2 and TRBJ1-1 provide the parts outside the CDR3, is EPEVTQTPSHQVTQMGQEVILRCVPISNHLYFYWYRQILGQKVEFLVSFYNNEISEKSEIFDDQFSVERPDGSNFTLKIRSTKLEDSAMYFCASNPGRRNTEAFFGQGTRLTVV.

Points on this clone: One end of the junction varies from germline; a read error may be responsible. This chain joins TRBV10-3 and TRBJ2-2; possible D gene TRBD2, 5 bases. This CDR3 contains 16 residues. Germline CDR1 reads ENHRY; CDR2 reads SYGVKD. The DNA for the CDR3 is TGTGCCATCAGTGAGTTTACGGGGTCGAACGCCGGGGAGCTGTTTTTT. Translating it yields CAISEFTGSNAGELFF.

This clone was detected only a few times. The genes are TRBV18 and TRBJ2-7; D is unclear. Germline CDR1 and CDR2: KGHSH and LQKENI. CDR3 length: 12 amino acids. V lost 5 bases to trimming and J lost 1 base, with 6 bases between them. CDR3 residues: CASSGVSYEQYF. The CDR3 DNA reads TGTGCCAGCTCAGGGGTTTCCTACGAGCAGTACTTC.

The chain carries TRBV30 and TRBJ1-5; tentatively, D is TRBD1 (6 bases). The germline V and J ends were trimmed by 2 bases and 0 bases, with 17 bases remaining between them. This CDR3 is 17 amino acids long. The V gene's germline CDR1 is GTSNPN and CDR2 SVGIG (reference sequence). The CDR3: CAWSKGPGRGSNQPQHF. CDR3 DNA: TGTGCCTGGAGTAAAGGACCGGGCAGGGGTAGCAATCAGCCCCAGCATTTT.

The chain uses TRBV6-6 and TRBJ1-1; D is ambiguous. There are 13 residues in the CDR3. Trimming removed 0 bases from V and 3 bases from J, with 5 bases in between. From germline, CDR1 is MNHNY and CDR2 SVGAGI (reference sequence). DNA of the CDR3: TGTGCCAGCAGTTACTCTACGGACACTGAAGCTTTCTTT. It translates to CASSYSTDTEAFF.